The T cell receptor beta chain under discussion was sequenced for a study of blood T cell repertoires in COVID-19. Overall study: Samples taken during acute and convalescent COVID-19 were collected in the United States, Italy and Spain. Sample material is recorded as cDNA or gDNA derived from T cells, B-cell-depleted T cells, or PBMCs.

V shed 4 bases, J shed 0 bases, and the junction held 5 bases outside the gene matches. This CDR3 has 16 amino acids. Germline V gives CDR1 SGHRS, CDR2 YFSETQ. Sequencing used immunoSEQ multiplex PCR; TCRdb keeps in-frame clones, though not all of them. Of around 140,000 clones listed, more than 85% were seen once; the top ten hold around 20%. The chain combines TRBV5-1 with TRBJ2-4; TRBD1 aligns across 9 bases. Sequencing input: peripheral blood. The receptor was isolated from a man between 50 and 59 years old with active or convalescent COVID-19. CDR3 amino acids: CASSPGQGIAKNIQYF. In nucleotides, the CDR3 is TGCGCCAGCAGCCCAGGACAGGGGATAGCCAAAAACATTCAGTACTTC.